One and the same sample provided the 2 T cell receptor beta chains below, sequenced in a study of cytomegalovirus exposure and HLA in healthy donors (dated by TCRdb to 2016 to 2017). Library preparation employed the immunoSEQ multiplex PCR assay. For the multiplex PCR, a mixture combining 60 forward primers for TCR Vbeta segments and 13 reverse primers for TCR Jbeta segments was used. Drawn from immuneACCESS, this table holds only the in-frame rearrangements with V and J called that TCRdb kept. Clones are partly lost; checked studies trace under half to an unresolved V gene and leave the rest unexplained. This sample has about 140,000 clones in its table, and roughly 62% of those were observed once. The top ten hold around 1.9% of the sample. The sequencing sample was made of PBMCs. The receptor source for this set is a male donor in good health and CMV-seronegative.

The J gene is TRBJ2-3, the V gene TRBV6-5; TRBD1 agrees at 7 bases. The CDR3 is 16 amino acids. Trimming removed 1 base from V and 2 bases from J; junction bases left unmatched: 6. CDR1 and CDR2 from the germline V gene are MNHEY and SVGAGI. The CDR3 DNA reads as TGTGCCAGCAGTTACTTCTCCCAGGGGGACACAGATACGCAGTATTTT. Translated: CASSYFSQGDTDTQYF.

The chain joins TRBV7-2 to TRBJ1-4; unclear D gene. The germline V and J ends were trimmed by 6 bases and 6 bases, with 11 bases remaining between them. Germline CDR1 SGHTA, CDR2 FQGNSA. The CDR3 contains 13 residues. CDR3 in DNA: TGTGCCAGCAGAAGAGGGCTGGATGAAAAACTGTTTTTT. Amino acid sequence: CASRRGLDEKLFF. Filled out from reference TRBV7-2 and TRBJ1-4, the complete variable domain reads GAGVSQSPSNKVTEKGKDVELRCDPISGHTALYWYRQSLGQGLEFLIYFQGNSAPDKSGLPSDRFSAERTGGSVSTLTIQRTQQEDSAVYLCASRRGLDEKLFFGSGTQLSVL.